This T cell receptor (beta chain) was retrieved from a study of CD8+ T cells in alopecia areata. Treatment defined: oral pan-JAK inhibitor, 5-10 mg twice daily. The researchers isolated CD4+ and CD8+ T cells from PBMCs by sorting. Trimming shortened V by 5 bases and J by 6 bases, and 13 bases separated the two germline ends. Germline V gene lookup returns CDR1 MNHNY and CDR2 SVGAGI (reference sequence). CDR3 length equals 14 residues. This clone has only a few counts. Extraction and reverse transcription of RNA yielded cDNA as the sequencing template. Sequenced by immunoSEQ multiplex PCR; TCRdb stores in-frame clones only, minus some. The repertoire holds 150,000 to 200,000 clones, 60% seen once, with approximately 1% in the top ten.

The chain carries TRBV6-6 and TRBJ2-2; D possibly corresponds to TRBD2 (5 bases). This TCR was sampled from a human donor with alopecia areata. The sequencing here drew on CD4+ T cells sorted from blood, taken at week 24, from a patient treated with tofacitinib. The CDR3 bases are TGTGCCAGCAGTCCGTCGGGGTTCCCCGGGGAGCTGTTTTTT. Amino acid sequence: CASSPSGFPGELFF.